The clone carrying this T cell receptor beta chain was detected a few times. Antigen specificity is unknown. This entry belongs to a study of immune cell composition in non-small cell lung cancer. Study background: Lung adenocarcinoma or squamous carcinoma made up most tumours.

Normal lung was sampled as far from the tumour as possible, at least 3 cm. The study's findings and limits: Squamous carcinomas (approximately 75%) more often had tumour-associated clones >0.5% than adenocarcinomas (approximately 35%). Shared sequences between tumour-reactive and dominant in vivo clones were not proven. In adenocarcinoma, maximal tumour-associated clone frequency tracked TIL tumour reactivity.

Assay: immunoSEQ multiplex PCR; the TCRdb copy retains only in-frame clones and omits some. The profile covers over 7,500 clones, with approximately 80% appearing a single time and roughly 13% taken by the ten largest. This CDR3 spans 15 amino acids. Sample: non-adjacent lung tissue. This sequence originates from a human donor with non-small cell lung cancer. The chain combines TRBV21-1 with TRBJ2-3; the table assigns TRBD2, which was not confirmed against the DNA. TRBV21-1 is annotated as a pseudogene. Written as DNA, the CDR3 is TGTGCCAGCCTGGGACTAGCGAGAATCCCAGATACGCAGTATTTT. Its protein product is CASLGLARIPDTQYF.